This TCR beta chain was documented in a study of tumor-infiltrating lymphocytes in primary liver carcinoma. The study's findings and limits: The samples were not sorted (they were bulk), so CD4+ and CD8+ repertoires were not compared. Relative to blood, tumors carried a significantly larger fraction of the repertoire in their top 250 clones (p = 0.039). Tumor-adjacent and tumor-blood pairs displayed less overlap than did pairs of tumor regions.

Germline DNA was also extracted, and blood RNA derived from unsorted whole blood. Priming with a constant-region primer yielded TCR beta cDNA from about 540 ng total RNA. Sequencing libraries for TCR beta derived from three nested multiplex PCR rounds that used slightly modified ARM-PCR. TRBV1-TRBV30 forward primers paired with a C-beta reverse primer were used in the first two PCR rounds, which ran roughly 9 cycles each. One entry per CDR3 protein, called by TCRdb with MiXCR from the multiplex PCR reads. The data contain 300,000 to 400,000 distinct CDR3 sequences, 65% of them singletons. On this clonotype itself: As yet, its antigen is unknown.

The CDR3 extends over 16 amino acids. Trimming left V 7 bases short and J 5 bases short, with 23 bases between. Germline V gene sequence: CDR1 MNHNY, CDR2 SVGAGI (reference sequence). The receptor comes from a man aged 40-50 years with primary liver carcinoma and hepatitis B virus infection. V is TRBV6-6 and J is TRBJ1-2; D is uncertain. The sequenced material came from peripheral blood. As DNA, the CDR3 is TGTGCCAGCACCAATACGGGTTGGGCTTTGGGGTATGGCTACACCTTC. Protein sequence: CASTNTGWALGYGYTF.